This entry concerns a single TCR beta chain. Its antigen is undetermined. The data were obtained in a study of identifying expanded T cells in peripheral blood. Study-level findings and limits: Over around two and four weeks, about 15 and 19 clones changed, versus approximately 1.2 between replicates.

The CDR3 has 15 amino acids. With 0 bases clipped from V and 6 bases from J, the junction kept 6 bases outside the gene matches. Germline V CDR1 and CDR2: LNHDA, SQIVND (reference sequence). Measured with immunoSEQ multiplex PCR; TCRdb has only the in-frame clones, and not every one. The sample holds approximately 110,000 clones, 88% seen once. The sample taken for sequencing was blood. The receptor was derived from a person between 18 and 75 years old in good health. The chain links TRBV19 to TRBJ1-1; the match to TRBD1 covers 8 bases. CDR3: CASSIEGRGHAEAFF. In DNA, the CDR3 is TGTGCCAGTAGTATAGAAGGCAGGGGGCACGCTGAAGCTTTCTTT.